These 25 T cell receptor beta chains were all obtained from the same sample, sequenced in a study of cytomegalovirus exposure and HLA in healthy donors. 60 Vbeta and 13 Jbeta primers were used in PCR. The table came from immunoSEQ multiplex PCR; TCRdb's copy has only in-frame clones and leaves some out. The sample lists 180,000 or so clones, nearly 80% occurring once. The sequenced sample was PBMCs. The receptors shown here come from a man aged 45-65 years in good health and CMV-seropositive.

The chain recombines TRBV19 with TRBJ1-5; 8 nucleotides match TRBD1. CDR1 is LNHDA, CDR2 SQIVND, per germline (reference sequence). V dropped 4 bases and J dropped 6; count of bases not matched to a gene: 5. The CDR3 extends over 14 amino acids. The CDR3: CASSTGQGGQPQHF. The CDR3 bases are TGTGCCAGTAGTACTGGACAGGGTGGTCAGCCCCAGCATTTT.

The V call is TRBV5-1, the J call TRBJ1-2; TRBD1 might be the D (6 bases). This CDR3 is built from 15 residues. V lost 4 bases and J lost 0, with 13 bases in between. Germline V gene sequence: CDR1 SGHRS, CDR2 YFSETQ. This chain's CDR3 is CASSANGQTNYGYTF. CDR3 DNA: TGCGCCAGCAGCGCAAACGGACAGACTAACTATGGCTACACCTTC. The entire variable domain, with the rest obtained from reference TRBV5-1 and TRBJ1-2, is as follows: KAGVTQTPRYLIKTRGQQVTLSCSPISGHRSVSWYQQTPGQGLQFLFEYFSETQRNKGNFPGRFSGRQFSNSRSEMNVSTLELGDSALYLCASSANGQTNYGYTFGSGTRLTVV.

J is TRBJ1-2 and V is TRBV5-6; D not certain. This CDR3 spans 13 amino acids. Trimming took off 0 bases at V and 6 bases at J, with 9 bases between the two ends. Germline V CDR1 and CDR2: SGHDT, YYEEEE. CDR3 protein: CASSLGQINGYTF. CDR3 in DNA: TGTGCCAGCAGCTTGGGGCAGATTAATGGCTACACCTTC.

This clone showed up just a few times. This chain joins TRBV9 and TRBJ2-1; possibly TRBD1 for D (6 bases). V shed 6 bases and J shed 4 bases, with 11 bases lying between them. The CDR3 covers 13 residues. Per germline, CDR1 SGDLS and CDR2 YYNGEE. The CDR3 DNA follows: TGTGCCAGCAATTCGGACAGTTACAATGAGCAGTTCTTC. Translation gives CASNSDSYNEQFF.

This chain links TRBV5-1 with TRBJ1-6, with 10 bases matching TRBD1. V shed 7 bases, J shed 9 bases, and the junction held 10 bases outside the gene matches. Looked up from germline, CDR1 is SGHRS and CDR2 is YFSETQ. The CDR3 covers 15 residues. CDR3 amino acids: CASAPHGQGVSPLHF. The CDR3 DNA follows: TGCGCCAGCGCTCCCCATGGACAGGGGGTTTCACCCCTCCACTTT.

The CDR3 coding sequence is TGCGCCAGCAGCGGTGGGCGACAATCCTACGAGCAGTACTTC. This encodes CASSGGRQSYEQYF. This chain links TRBV4-3 with TRBJ2-7, with D unresolved. Per germline, CDR1 LGHNA and CDR2 YSLEER. The CDR3 is made up of 14 amino acids. V was pared by 5 bases and J by 1 base, with 12 bases between.

The chain combines TRBV15 with TRBJ2-7; 8 positions match TRBD1. The V gene's germline CDR1 is LNHNV and CDR2 YYDKDF (reference sequence). The length of the CDR3 is 15 residues. Losses at the gene ends were 4 bases for V and 3 bases for J; bases not matched to a gene: 8. The CDR3 loop reads CATSKPGQANYEQYF. The CDR3 nucleotides are TGTGCCACCAGCAAACCGGGACAGGCGAACTACGAGCAGTACTTC.

This rearrangement joins TRBV6-5 to TRBJ1-1, with 9 bases aligning to TRBD1. The junction had 6 bases not matched to a gene; V was cut back by 4 bases and J by 6 bases. Germline V gene lookup returns CDR1 MNHEY and CDR2 SVGAGI. This CDR3 comprises 14 residues. The CDR3 coding sequence is TGTGCCAGCAGTTTTGGACAGGGGTACGCTGAAGCTTTCTTT. Amino acids: CASSFGQGYAEAFF.

This clone was recorded many times. The chain combines TRBV10-3 with TRBJ2-7; TRBD1 aligns across 8 bases. The CDR3 has 13 amino acids. In germline, CDR1 is ENHRY, CDR2 SYGVKD. V gave up 8 bases and J gave up 6 bases; unmatched junction bases: 9. The CDR3 protein is CAIAPGQGLEQYV. The CDR3 DNA reads as TGTGCCATCGCCCCCGGACAGGGCCTCGAGCAGTACGTC.

This sequence joins TRBV5-1 and TRBJ2-7, with TRBD1 identical over 7 bases. The CDR3 has 15 residues. The trim removed 0 bases at V and 3 bases at J, leaving 6 bases unmatched. Germline lookup yields CDR1 SGHRS and CDR2 YFSETQ. CDR3: CASSLETGVSYEQYF. The CDR3 DNA follows: TGCGCCAGCAGCTTGGAAACAGGGGTTAGCTACGAGCAGTACTTC.

V usage is TRBV4-3 and J usage is TRBJ2-7, with TRBD2 matching over 9 bases. With V trimmed by 0 bases and J by 4 bases, 7 bases remained unmatched. Germline V gene data show CDR1 as LGHNA and CDR2 as YSLEER. The CDR3 covers 16 residues. CDR3 region: CASSQDGPTSGYEQYF. CDR3 sequence (DNA): TGCGCCAGCAGCCAAGATGGTCCGACTAGCGGTTACGAGCAGTACTTC.

This rearrangement joins TRBV7-2 to TRBJ1-2; TRBD1 aligns across 7 bases. Losses at the gene ends were 5 bases for V and 1 base for J; bases not matched to a gene: 10. The CDR3 is 16 residues long. Germline V gene sequence: CDR1 SGHTA, CDR2 FQGNSA. The CDR3 spells CASSPTGTVNNYGYTF. In DNA, the CDR3 is TGTGCCAGCAGCCCTACCGGGACAGTTAATAACTATGGCTACACCTTC. The whole variable domain, filled in from reference TRBV7-2 and TRBJ1-2, reads GAGVSQSPSNKVTEKGKDVELRCDPISGHTALYWYRQSLGQGLEFLIYFQGNSAPDKSGLPSDRFSAERTGGSVSTLTIQRTQQEDSAVYLCASSPTGTVNNYGYTFGSGTRLTVV.

The chain recombines TRBV14 with TRBJ1-6; D gene unclear. The CDR3 is made up of 17 amino acids. The V gene's germline CDR1 is SGHDN and CDR2 FVKESK. Trimming stripped 8 bases from V and 3 bases from J, with 20 bases between. CDR3 in amino acids: CASLLRTSPFYNSPLHF. CDR3 nucleotides: TGTGCCAGCTTGCTTCGGACTTCCCCCTTCTATAATTCACCCCTCCACTTT.

This rearrangement joins TRBV4-3 to TRBJ2-5, with 11 bases that match TRBD2. The end of the DNA aligns better with TRBJ2-7, so the J call may be wrong. In germline, CDR1 is LGHNA, CDR2 YSLEER. The length of the CDR3 is 17 residues. CDR3 coding DNA: TGCGCCAGCAGCCAGGCCCTTAGCGGGGGGGCTGTATACGAGCAGTACTTC. Encoded protein: CASSQALSGGAVYEQYF.

V and J are TRBV5-1 and TRBJ1-3; no clear D. CDR1 SGHRS and CDR2 YFSETQ come from the germline V gene. V lost 4 bases to trimming and J lost 6 bases, with 20 bases between them. The CDR3 sequence is 16 residues long. The DNA for the CDR3 is TGCGCCAGCAGCCGGAGCGACGGCAGTCAGATAAACACCATATATTTT. Protein: CASSRSDGSQINTIYF. The entire variable domain, with the rest obtained from reference TRBV5-1 and TRBJ1-3, is as follows: KAGVTQTPRYLIKTRGQQVTLSCSPISGHRSVSWYQQTPGQGLQFLFEYFSETQRNKGNFPGRFSGRQFSNSRSEMNVSTLELGDSALYLCASSRSDGSQINTIYFGEGSWLTVV.

The chain recombines TRBV7-8 with TRBJ2-1; 10 bases are a match to TRBD1. CDR1 SGHVS and CDR2 FQNEAQ come from the germline V gene. This CDR3 has 16 residues. V lost 4 bases to trimming and J lost 8 bases; unmatched junction nucleotides: 11. CDR3 loop: CASSSNRDRGTHEQFF. The CDR3 DNA follows: TGTGCCAGCAGCTCTAACCGGGACAGGGGTACTCATGAGCAGTTCTTC. The full variable domain, with the rest looked up from reference TRBV7-8 and TRBJ2-1, is GAGVSQSPRYKVAKRGQDVALRCDPISGHVSLFWYQQALGQGPEFLTYFQNEAQLDKSGLPSDRFFAERPEGSVSTLKIQRTQQEDSAVYLCASSSNRDRGTHEQFFGPGTRLTVL.

The chain couples TRBV27 to TRBJ2-2; 7 bases agree with TRBD1. Germline-derived CDR1 and CDR2 are MNHEY and SMNVEV (reference sequence). V was clipped by 7 bases and J by 4 bases; unmatched bases: 15. CDR3 length equals 17 residues. The CDR3 region has the DNA TGTGCCAGCACCCGAAGGGACAGCCCTACCTTCACCGGGGAGCTGTTTTTT. Its translation is CASTRRDSPTFTGELFF.

Comment on this clone: At one end, the junction sequence differs from germline, possibly due to a read error. The CDR3 DNA is TGTTCCAGCAGCTTAGGAGGGATGAACTACGAGCAGTACTTC. This codes for CSSSLGGMNYEQYF. The V and J genes are TRBV7-9 and TRBJ2-7; the D gene is possibly TRBD2 (6 bases). The CDR3 contains 14 residues. CDR1 SEHNR and CDR2 FQNEAQ come from the germline V gene (reference sequence).

This rearrangement joins TRBV5-1 to TRBJ2-1; the match to TRBD2 covers 9 bases. Germline trimming cut 4 bases from V and 6 bases from J; bases unmatched to any gene: 14. Per the germline V gene, CDR1 is SGHRS and CDR2 is YFSETQ. The CDR3 totals 17 residues. DNA of the CDR3: TGCGCCAGCAGCGGTTCTAGCGGGGTGCCGGAACTCAATGAGCAGTTCTTC. Its protein is CASSGSSGVPELNEQFF.

Worth noting for this clone: Without the conserved terminal phenylalanine or tryptophan, this CDR3 likely stems from a read error. This sequence joins TRBV6-1 and TRBJ2-3; TRBD1 might be the D (5 bases). Trimming took 2 bases from V and 5 from J, leaving 11 bases between them. Germline CDR1 reads MNHNS; CDR2 reads SASEGT. This CDR3 comprises 14 residues. The CDR3 DNA reads TGTGCCAGCAGTGAATCGACAGACAGAGATACGCAGTATCTT. This gives the protein CASSESTDRDTQYL.

The CDR3 here is CATSRVGGNEQFF. The DNA of the CDR3 is TGTGCCACCAGCAGAGTTGGGGGGAATGAGCAGTTCTTC. V is TRBV15 and J is TRBJ2-1; TRBD2 might be the D (6 bases). V was cut by 1 base and J by 7 bases, with 8 bases left in between. The CDR3 runs 13 residues. Germline CDR1 and CDR2: LNHNV and YYDKDF (reference sequence).

The gene calls are TRBV28 and TRBJ1-2, with 10 bases aligning to TRBD1. The CDR3 spans 15 residues. With V trimmed by 6 bases and J by 7 bases, 11 bases remained unmatched. CDR1 and CDR2 from the germline V gene are MDHEN and SYDVKM. Written as DNA, the CDR3 is TGTGCCAGCAGCCTAACTCCGGGACAGGGGTTTGGCTACACCTTC. It translates to CASSLTPGQGFGYTF.

This clone was detected only once. This chain links TRBV5-8 with TRBJ1-5, with D tentatively TRBD1 (6 bases). V was clipped by 2 bases and J by 4 bases, with 7 bases between them. The germline V gene has CDR1 SGHTS and CDR2 YDEGEE. The CDR3 length is 13 residues. In nucleotides, the CDR3 is TGTGCCAGCAGCTTACAGGGAAATCAGCCCCAGCATTTT. Its protein is CASSLQGNQPQHF.

The chain joins TRBV5-1 to TRBJ2-5; D is unresolved. Trimming left V 0 bases short and J 6 bases short, with 9 bases between. The CDR3 has 13 amino acids. Germline V gives CDR1 SGHRS, CDR2 YFSETQ. CDR3 DNA sequence: TGCGCCAGCAGCTTGGGGCAGAGGCAGACCCAGTACTTC. Its protein is CASSLGQRQTQYF.

This chain joins TRBV5-6 and TRBJ2-7, with D perhaps TRBD1 (6 bases). V was cut by 0 bases and J by 1 base, with 14 bases left in between. Germline CDR1 SGHDT, CDR2 YYEEEE. There are 16 residues in the CDR3. CDR3 residues: CASSLGGYRASYEQYV. In nucleotides, the CDR3 is TGTGCCAGCAGCTTGGGGGGATACAGGGCATCCTACGAGCAGTACGTC.